This T cell receptor beta chain appears in the sequencing data of a study of CXCR3-negative and CXCR3-positive naive CD8 T cells. Broader study findings: In CXCR3-positive naive cells, the TRB CDR3s were more hydrophobic than in CXCR3-negative naive cells. Naive subsets were similarly diverse, while memory CD8+ repertoires were much less diverse. In cryopreserved cells, CXCR3 expression partially decreased, and fresh PBMCs were used in most assays. With respect to TRBV-TRBJ usage, naive CXCR3-negative and CXCR3-positive cells were similar; memory differed.

With regard to this clonotype: What it binds is not known.

The study made its TRB cDNA libraries by 5' RACE, adding UMI labels. Reprocessing the 5' RACE reads, TCRdb reports a single entry for every CDR3 protein and omits DNA. Across nearly 90,000 distinct CDR3 sequences, the top ten clones capture around 0.82% of the sample. The CDR3 is made up of 13 amino acids. The germline gives CDR1 LGHDT, CDR2 YNNKEL (reference sequence). This TCR was sampled from a human donor in good health. Some clones in this sample may be carry-over from other donors' samples. The sample was naive CXCR3+ CD8+ T cells from blood. This sample's subset: CD45RO-CCR7+CD27+CD95- naive CD8+ T cells expressing CXCR3 (TNR3+). V usage is TRBV3-1 and J usage is TRBJ2-7; the TCRdb D gene call, TRBD1, has no DNA to confirm it. The CDR3 here is CASSQGPTGEQYF.